This T cell receptor (beta chain) was sequenced in a study of blood T cell repertoires in COVID-19 (TCRdb year 2020). General notes on the study: Collaborator samples came from the United States, Italy and Spain and covered acute and convalescent phases of COVID-19. Subjects who had been exposed to COVID-19, were actively infected with it, or had recovered from it provided the deeply sampled blood TCRbeta repertoires that made up the dataset. A freely available public database, intended as a resource for researchers studying the immune response to SARS-CoV-2, is where the repertoires were released. The material from the prospective study consisted of cDNA or gDNA derived from T cells, B-cell-depleted T cells, or PBMCs. Where HLA class I and class II types were available, the types were taken from metadata supplied by the sample provider, not from assay-based typing. A de-identified subject ID, COVID-19 status, age in years and sex were almost always included in the sample metadata. The samples were drawn from two sources: the first 160 participants of the ongoing ImmuneRACE study, and 1,000 to 1,500 subjects contributed by 6 global collaborators. The investigation overall reported the following: How much clinical and demographic metadata was included differed by source and by participant, and the metadata was provided uncurated.

At the junction V is shortened by 5 bases and J by 4 bases, with 10 bases in between. Looking up the germline V gene yields CDR1 KGHDR and CDR2 SFDVKD. Including cysteine and phenylalanine, the CDR3 has 13 amino acids. Of all the DNA, just the CDR3 is kept, 39 bases in frame from base 1. Comment on this clone: Its antigen target is currently unknown. No much larger clone exists at a distance of one base, and base qualities are not known. At the DNA level, this CDR3 is encoded by other sequences in the same sample as well.

Enrolling through a virtual design, the prospective study's participants ranged in age from roughly 18 to 89 years and lived across approximately 25 United States geographic areas. To assign participants to cohorts, the prospective study relied on clinical history that participants themselves reported in a screening survey and a study questionnaire. Recovered participants in ImmuneRACE Cohort 3 were defined as having two consecutive negative NP/OP PCR tests, clearance from a healthcare professional, or resolution of symptoms. In the prospective study, whole blood, serum and a nasopharyngeal or oropharyngeal swab were collected from each participant by mobile phlebotomists. Participants in the prospective study had the option to provide additional blood draws and questionnaires over an approximately 2-month period. Blood samples from the prospective study were shipped frozen or at room temperature prior to DNA extraction.

TCRbeta CDR3 regions were amplified from genomic DNA using the immunoSEQ Assay, a bias-controlled multiplex PCR. The study's processing was this. The number of nucleated cells in each sample was estimated by amplification of reference gene primers within the assay. To quantify the absolute abundance of each unique TCRbeta CDR3 rearrangement, sequence reads were collapsed and filtered. For each sample, productive Simpson clonality was calculated as the square root of Simpson's diversity index over productive rearrangements. The immuneACCESS repertoire file appears here via TCRdb, limited to in-frame rearrangements. These files lack a portion of the clones; in checked studies, under half of the deficit traces to unresolved V genes, and the cause of the others is not known. V, J and clone size are taken as reported in that table, and D and trimming were inferred from the DNA itself. The sample contains under 500,000 clones, approximately 92% of them found a single time. Roughly 1.1% of the sample is held by the ten biggest clonotypes.

Sequencing was done on a sample of PBMCs or T cells enriched from blood (not recorded which). This chain is built from TRBV24-1 and TRBJ1-2, with the D gene not confidently named. The receptor was derived from a man aged 30-40 years who had recovered from COVID-19. The CDR3 protein: CATSVDIGYGYTF. The DNA sequence is given as TGTGCCACCAGTGTCGACATCGGCTATGGCTACACCTTC.